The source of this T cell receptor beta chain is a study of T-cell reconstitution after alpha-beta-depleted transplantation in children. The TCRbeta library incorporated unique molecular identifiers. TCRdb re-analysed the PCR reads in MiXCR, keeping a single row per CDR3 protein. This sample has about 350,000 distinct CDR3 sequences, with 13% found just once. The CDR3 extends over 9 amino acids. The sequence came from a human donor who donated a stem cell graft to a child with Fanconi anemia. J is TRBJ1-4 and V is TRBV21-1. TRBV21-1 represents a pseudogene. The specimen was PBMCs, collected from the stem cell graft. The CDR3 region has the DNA TGTGCAACTAATGAAAAACTGTTTTTT. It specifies CATNEKLFF.